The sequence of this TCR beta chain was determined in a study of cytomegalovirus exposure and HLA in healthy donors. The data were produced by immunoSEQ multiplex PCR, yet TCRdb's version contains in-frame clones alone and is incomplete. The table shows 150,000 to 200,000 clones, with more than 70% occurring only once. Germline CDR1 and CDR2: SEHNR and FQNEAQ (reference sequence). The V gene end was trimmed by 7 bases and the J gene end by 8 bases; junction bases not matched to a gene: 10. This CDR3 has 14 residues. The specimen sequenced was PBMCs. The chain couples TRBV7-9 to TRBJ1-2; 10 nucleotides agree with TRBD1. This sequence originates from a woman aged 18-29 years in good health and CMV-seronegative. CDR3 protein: CASTKTGGAGGYTF. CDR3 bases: TGTGCCAGCACCAAGACAGGGGGCGCGGGAGGCTACACCTTC. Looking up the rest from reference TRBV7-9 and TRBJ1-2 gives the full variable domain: DTGVSQNPRHKITKRGQNVTFRCDPISEHNRLYWYRQTLGQGPEFLTYFQNEAQLEKSRLLSDRFSAERPKGSFSTLEIQRTEQGDSAMYLCASTKTGGAGGYTFGSGTRLTVV.